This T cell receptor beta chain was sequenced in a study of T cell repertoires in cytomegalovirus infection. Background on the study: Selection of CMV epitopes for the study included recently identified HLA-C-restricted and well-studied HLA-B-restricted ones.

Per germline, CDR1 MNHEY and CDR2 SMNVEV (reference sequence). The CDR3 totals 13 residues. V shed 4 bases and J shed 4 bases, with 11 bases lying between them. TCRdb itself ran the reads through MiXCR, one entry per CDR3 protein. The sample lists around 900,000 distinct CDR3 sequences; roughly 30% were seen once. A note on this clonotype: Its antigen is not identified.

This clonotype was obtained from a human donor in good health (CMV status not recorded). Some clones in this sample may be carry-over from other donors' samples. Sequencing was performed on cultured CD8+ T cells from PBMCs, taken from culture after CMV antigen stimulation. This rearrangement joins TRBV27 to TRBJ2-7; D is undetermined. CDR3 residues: CASSSGPHYEQYF. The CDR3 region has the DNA TGTGCCAGCAGTTCCGGCCCGCATTACGAGCAGTACTTC.